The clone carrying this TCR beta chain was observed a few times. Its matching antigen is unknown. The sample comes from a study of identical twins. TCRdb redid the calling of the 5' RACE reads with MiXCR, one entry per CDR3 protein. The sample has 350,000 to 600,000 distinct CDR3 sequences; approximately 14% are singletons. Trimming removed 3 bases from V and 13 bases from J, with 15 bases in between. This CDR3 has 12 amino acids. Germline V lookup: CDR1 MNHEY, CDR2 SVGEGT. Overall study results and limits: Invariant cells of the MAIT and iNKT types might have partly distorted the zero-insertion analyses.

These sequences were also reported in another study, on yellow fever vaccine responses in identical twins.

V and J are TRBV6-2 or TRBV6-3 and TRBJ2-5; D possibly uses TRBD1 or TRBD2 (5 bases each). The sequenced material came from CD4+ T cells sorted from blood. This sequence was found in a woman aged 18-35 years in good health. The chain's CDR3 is CASSYSSGPPYF. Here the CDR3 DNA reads TGTGCCAGCAGTTATAGCTCGGGACCGCCGTACTTC.